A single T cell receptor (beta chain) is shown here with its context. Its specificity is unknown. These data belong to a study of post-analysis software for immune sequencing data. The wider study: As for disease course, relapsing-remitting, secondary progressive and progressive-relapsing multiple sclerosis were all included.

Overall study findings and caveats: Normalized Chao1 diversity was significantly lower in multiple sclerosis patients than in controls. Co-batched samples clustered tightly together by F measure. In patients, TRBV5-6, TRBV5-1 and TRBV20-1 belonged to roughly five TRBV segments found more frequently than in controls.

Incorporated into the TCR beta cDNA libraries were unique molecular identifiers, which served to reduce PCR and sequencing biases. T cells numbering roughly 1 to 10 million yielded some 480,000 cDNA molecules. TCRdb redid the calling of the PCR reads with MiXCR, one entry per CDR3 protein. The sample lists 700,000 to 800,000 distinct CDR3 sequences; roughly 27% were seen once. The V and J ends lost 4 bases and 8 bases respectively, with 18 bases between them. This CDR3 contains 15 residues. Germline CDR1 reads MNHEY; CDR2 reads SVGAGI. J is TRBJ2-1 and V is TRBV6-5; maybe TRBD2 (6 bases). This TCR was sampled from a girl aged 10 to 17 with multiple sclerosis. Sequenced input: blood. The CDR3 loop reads CASSSDSGPGDEQFF. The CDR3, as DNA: TGTGCCAGCAGTTCCGATAGCGGCCCGGGGGATGAGCAGTTCTTC.